The text below deals with one T cell receptor beta chain. Its antigen is as yet unknown. These data originate in a study of cytomegalovirus exposure and HLA in healthy donors. Study-level information: The study placed 70% to 90% of its 398 genotyped donors in the Caucasian-associated ancestry cluster.

Deletions cut 0 bases from V and 6 bases from J, with 5 bases between. The length of the CDR3 is 11 residues. Per the germline V gene, CDR1 is GTSNPN and CDR2 is SVGIG (reference sequence). General observations from the study: Solely CMV serostatus was available to characterize immune exposure. Researchers reported in a later analysis that common viral pathogens appeared linked to several top clusters.

It was with 60 Vbeta and 13 Jbeta primers that the PCR ran. Clones were sequenced by immunoSEQ multiplex PCR, and TCRdb holds only the in-frame ones, with some missing. The sample shows around 200,000 clones, 60% to 80% of them seen only once. The chain links TRBV30 to TRBJ1-1, with D uncertain. Sequenced sample: PBMCs. This clonotype was sampled from a man aged 18 to 35 in good health and CMV-seronegative. The CDR3 sequence is CAWSVYAEAFF. In DNA, the CDR3 is TGTGCCTGGAGTGTATATGCTGAAGCTTTCTTT.